Shown below are 11 T cell receptor beta chains from a single sample sequenced in a study of blood T cell repertoires in COVID-19. The data were produced by immunoSEQ multiplex PCR, yet TCRdb's version contains in-frame clones alone and is incomplete. The table shows approximately 71,000 clones, with 88% occurring only once. Input material: peripheral blood. These receptors were collected from a human donor in a cohort sampled during active COVID-19.

The J gene is TRBJ2-1, the V gene TRBV27, with 11 bases fitting TRBD2. The trim removed 8 bases at V and 7 bases at J, leaving 7 bases unmatched. This CDR3 has 14 residues. Germline values: CDR1 MNHEY, CDR2 SMNVEV (reference sequence). The CDR3 DNA reads as TGTGCCAGCTCGGGACTAGCGGAATTTAATGAGCAGTTCTTC. As protein: CASSGLAEFNEQFF.

The table lists this clone with a count of one. The V call is TRBV3-1 (or the pseudogene TRBV3-2), the J call TRBJ2-5; 10 bases agree with TRBD2. The CDR3 is made up of 19 amino acids. Germline assignment: CDR1 LGHDT and CDR2 YNNKEL (reference sequence). The V gene end was trimmed by 1 base and the J gene end by 1 base; junction bases not matched to a gene: 12. The CDR3 coding sequence is TGTGCCAGCAGCCAAGGGTCGTTCGGGACTAGCGCGTTCCAAGAGACCCAGTACTTC. This gives the protein CASSQGSFGTSAFQETQYF.

J is TRBJ2-3 and V is TRBV7-2; no firm D call. There are 14 residues in the CDR3. Trimming took off 5 bases at V and 6 bases at J, with 15 bases between the two ends. Germline V gives CDR1 SGHTA, CDR2 FQGNSA. CDR3 region: CASSTTVGSDTQYF. For the CDR3, the DNA is TGTGCCAGCAGCACCACCGTCGGGTCGGATACGCAGTATTTT.

DNA for the CDR3: TGCGCCAGCAGCCCAACGGAGGGACTAGCGACTAATGAGCAGTTCTTC. Translated, it gives CASSPTEGLATNEQFF. V usage is TRBV5-1 and J usage is TRBJ2-1; 10 bases line up with TRBD2. Germline trimming cut 4 bases from V and 7 bases from J; bases unmatched to any gene: 11. The germline V gene has CDR1 SGHRS and CDR2 YFSETQ. This CDR3 is 16 amino acids long.

Only a few counts were recorded for this clone. V is TRBV5-1 and J is TRBJ2-3; the match to TRBD1 covers 7 bases. From germline, CDR1 is SGHRS and CDR2 YFSETQ. V lost 0 bases, J lost 0 bases, and 7 bases stayed unmatched. The CDR3 extends over 17 amino acids. Here the CDR3 DNA reads TGCGCCAGCAGCTTGGAACCCGGGACAGCTAGCACAGATACGCAGTATTTT. As protein: CASSLEPGTASTDTQYF.

The CDR3 reads CASSHGLGSGTDTQYF. The CDR3 DNA reads TGCGCCAGCAGCCATGGTTTGGGGAGCGGGACAGATACGCAGTATTTT. This chain uses TRBV5-1 with TRBJ2-3; tentative D call: TRBD2 (6 bases). Germline CDR1 reads SGHRS; CDR2 reads YFSETQ. This CDR3 spans 16 amino acids. V was shortened by 4 bases and J by 3 bases, with 18 bases between the two germline ends.

CDR3 DNA: TGTGCCAGCAGTTTCATCGACAGGGCCTACGAGCAGTACTTC. Its translation: CASSFIDRAYEQYF. The chain combines TRBV27 with TRBJ2-7; 7 positions agree with TRBD1. CDR3 length equals 14 residues. With 3 bases clipped from V and 2 bases from J, the junction kept 4 bases outside the gene matches. Germline values: CDR1 MNHEY, CDR2 SMNVEV (reference sequence).

The chain combines TRBV30 with TRBJ2-1; 9 bases line up with TRBD1. The CDR3 has 15 residues. Germline V gene lookup returns CDR1 GTSNPN and CDR2 SVGIG (reference sequence). V was pared by 5 bases and J by 0 bases, with 5 bases of the junction left unmatched. CDR3 nucleotide sequence: TGTGCCTGGCACCGGGACAGGGTCTCCTACAATGAGCAGTTCTTC. This encodes CAWHRDRVSYNEQFF.

V usage is TRBV19 and J usage is TRBJ1-1; TRBD1 matches 7 bases. With 5 bases clipped from V and 0 bases from J, the junction kept 6 bases outside the gene matches. This CDR3 spans 15 amino acids. Germline V CDR1 and CDR2: LNHDA, SQIVND (reference sequence). Here the CDR3 reads CASSQRGRMNTEAFF. CDR3 in DNA: TGTGCCAGTAGTCAGAGGGGGCGGATGAACACTGAAGCTTTCTTT.

The chain has TRBV18 and TRBJ2-3, with TRBD2 identical over 12 bases. The CDR3 is 15 residues long. Germline-derived CDR1 and CDR2 are KGHSH and LQKENI. J gave up 4 bases and V 3 bases, and 2 bases lay outside the gene matches. DNA of the CDR3: TGTGCCAGCTCACCCCCTAGCGGGGGGGCAGATACGCAGTATTTT. This sequence encodes CASSPPSGGADTQYF.

V usage is TRBV11-2 and J usage is TRBJ1-4; 10 bases agree with TRBD1. Trimming took 8 bases from V and 6 from J; bases not matched to a gene: 3. Germline V gives CDR1 SGHAT, CDR2 FQNNGV. The CDR3 consists of 13 residues. The CDR3 is CASGTGVDEKLFF. The CDR3 DNA sequence: TGTGCCAGCGGGACAGGGGTAGATGAAAAACTGTTTTTT.